In this sample, the clone carrying this TCR beta chain turned up once. The target antigen is unknown. The germline gives CDR1 SNHLY, CDR2 FYNNEI. With 6 bases clipped from V and 0 bases from J, the junction kept 2 bases outside the gene matches. This CDR3 contains 15 residues. The data were obtained in a study of cytomegalovirus exposure and HLA in healthy donors. Overall study findings and caveats: A list of 150 to 200 TCR beta chains associated with cytomegalovirus was given. Researchers reported that a few CMV-associated chains were confirmed in vitro as CMV antigen-specific.

Assay used: immunoSEQ multiplex PCR; TCRdb lists only in-frame clones, some missing. This table holds about 40,000 clones, under 95% found once. This sequence joins TRBV2 and TRBJ1-4, with 9 bases fitting TRBD1. The source is a young woman in good health and CMV-seronegative. What was sequenced was PBMCs. CDR3 DNA sequence: TGTGCCAGCAGCCGGACAGGGGCAACTAATGAAAAACTGTTTTTT. Translation gives CASSRTGATNEKLFF. The variable domain in full, completed from reference TRBV2 and TRBJ1-4, reads EPEVTQTPSHQVTQMGQEVILRCVPISNHLYFYWYRQILGQKVEFLVSFYNNEISEKSEIFDDQFSVERPDGSNFTLKIRSTKLEDSAMYFCASSRTGATNEKLFFGSGTQLSVL.